Below are 28 T cell receptor beta chains sequenced from a single sample in a study of technical replicates of blood from a few donors. TCRdb keeps only in-frame clones here, not all; method: immunoSEQ multiplex PCR. In the table there are approximately 73,000 clones, approximately 96% of which are singletons. Sequenced material: T cells isolated from PBMCs. These receptors were collected from a human donor in good health.

V and J are TRBV7-7 and TRBJ1-2; D possibly corresponds to TRBD1 (6 bases). The germline V gene encodes CDR1 SSHAT and CDR2 FNYEAQ (reference sequence). The length of the CDR3 is 13 residues. The germline V and J ends were trimmed by 4 bases and 5 bases, with 11 bases remaining between them. The CDR3 spells CASSSSGVYGYTF. CDR3 DNA sequence: TGTGCCAGCAGCTCATCAGGGGTTTATGGCTACACCTTC. Using reference TRBV7-7 and TRBJ1-2 for the parts outside the CDR3, the full variable domain is GAGVSQSPRYKVTKRGQDVTLRCDPISSHATLYWYQQALGQGPEFLTYFNYEAQPDKSGLPSDRFSAERPEGSISTLTIQRTEQRDSAMYRCASSSSGVYGYTFGSGTRLTVV.

This sequence joins TRBV27 and TRBJ2-3; 8 bases map to TRBD2. The CDR3 spans 16 residues. V shed 1 base and J 4 bases; nucleotides not matched to a gene: 7. Germline V gene lookup returns CDR1 MNHEY and CDR2 SMNVEV (reference sequence). The CDR3 bases are TGTGCCAGCAGTTTATACGGCGGGAGGATTTCAGATACGCAGTATTTT. Residues: CASSLYGGRISDTQYF.

The J gene is TRBJ2-7, the V gene TRBV7-2; no clear D. Looked up from germline, CDR1 is SGHTA and CDR2 is FQGNSA. This CDR3 comprises 14 residues. V dropped 0 bases and J dropped 2 bases, with 8 bases sitting between them. CDR3 coding DNA: TGTGCCAGCAGCTTAGCGCGAGACACCTACGAGCAGTACTTC. This encodes CASSLARDTYEQYF.

This chain connects TRBV10-2 to TRBJ2-7; TRBD1 aligns across 9 bases. After removal of 5 bases from V and 4 bases from J, the junction contained 9 bases not matched to a gene. Germline V CDR1 and CDR2: WSHSY, SAAADI. CDR3 length: 15 amino acids. As DNA, the CDR3 is TGCGCCAGCAGTATTCACGGGACAGGGTTGTACGAGCAGTACTTC. Translated: CASSIHGTGLYEQYF.

V gene TRBV19 combines with J gene TRBJ2-7, with D possibly matching TRBD1 (6 bases). CDR3 length equals 15 residues. Germline values: CDR1 LNHDA, CDR2 SQIVND (reference sequence). V dropped 0 bases and J dropped 5 bases, with 14 bases sitting between them. The CDR3 reads CASSIEAGATNEQYF. CDR3 DNA: TGTGCCAGTAGTATAGAGGCAGGGGCGACCAACGAGCAGTACTTC.

V is TRBV19 and J is TRBJ2-7; possibly TRBD2 for D (5 bases). Looked up from germline, CDR1 is LNHDA and CDR2 is SQIVND (reference sequence). V was clipped by 5 bases and J by 3 bases, with 14 bases between them. The CDR3 consists of 14 residues. CDR3 nucleotide sequence: TGTGCCAGTAGTCCTCGGGGTCTAAGCTACGAGCAGTACTTC. This codes for CASSPRGLSYEQYF.

In DNA form, the CDR3 reads TGTGCCAGCAGCCGGCGGGATACGCAGTATTTT. It translates to CASSRRDTQYF. The V and J genes are TRBV11-2 and TRBJ2-3; no definite D call. V was shortened by 5 bases and J by 6 bases, with 6 bases between the two germline ends. The CDR3 extends over 11 amino acids. Germline CDR1 SGHAT, CDR2 FQNNGV.

The J gene is TRBJ2-3, the V gene TRBV9, with 10 bases fitting TRBD2. The CDR3 runs 17 residues. Germline V gene lookup returns CDR1 SGDLS and CDR2 YYNGEE. V was pared by 1 base and J by 5 bases, with 10 bases of the junction left unmatched. Here the CDR3 DNA reads TGTGCCAGCAGCGTATCTGCTAGCGGGAGAGAAAAAGATACGCAGTATTTT. This codes for CASSVSASGREKDTQYF.

This sequence joins TRBV5-1 and TRBJ1-1; no reliable D call. Germline CDR1 reads SGHRS; CDR2 reads YFSETQ. The CDR3 is 14 amino acids. V lost 4 bases and J lost 2, with 12 bases in between. The CDR3 DNA reads TGCGCCAGCAGCCAAGCCCCCGCTAACACTGAAGCTTTCTTT. Its translation is CASSQAPANTEAFF.

The chain has TRBV25-1 and TRBJ2-7; D remains unclear. V lost 4 bases to trimming and J lost 7 bases, with 11 bases between them. From germline, CDR1 is MGHDK and CDR2 SYGVNS. This CDR3 is built from 12 residues. The CDR3 region has the DNA TGTGCCAGCAGTGTATCTCTTATTGAGCAGTACTTC. Protein product: CASSVSLIEQYF.

The chain links TRBV6-6 to TRBJ1-1, with TRBD1 matching 8 bases. Germline V gives CDR1 MNHNY, CDR2 SVGAGI (reference sequence). V lost 8 bases, J lost 1 base, and 9 bases stayed unmatched. The CDR3 totals 15 residues. This CDR3 reads CASGFSTGANTEAFF. In DNA, the CDR3 is TGTGCCAGCGGATTCTCGACAGGGGCGAACACTGAAGCTTTCTTT.

CDR3 nucleotide sequence: TGTGCCACTCCCGAAGGGACTAGCGGGAGGCCGAGCACAGATACGCAGTATTTT. Its protein is CATPEGTSGRPSTDTQYF. The V and J genes are TRBV2 and TRBJ2-3; 15 nucleotides align to TRBD2. Germline trimming cut 10 bases from V and 0 bases from J; bases unmatched to any gene: 11. Germline V gene lookup returns CDR1 SNHLY and CDR2 FYNNEI. There are 18 residues in the CDR3.

The V call is TRBV15, the J call TRBJ2-3, with 10 positions matching TRBD1. V lost 1 base and J lost 1; bases outside the gene matches: 5. The CDR3 covers 17 residues. In germline, CDR1 is LNHNV, CDR2 YYDKDF (reference sequence). The CDR3 loop reads CATSRGWTGGGTDTQYF. CDR3 DNA sequence: TGTGCCACCAGCAGAGGGTGGACAGGGGGAGGCACAGATACGCAGTATTTT.

V is TRBV7-3 and J is TRBJ2-1, with TRBD2 identical over 7 bases. Germline V gene lookup returns CDR1 SGHTA and CDR2 FQGTGA. This CDR3 has 16 residues. V trimming: 4 bases; J trimming: 2 bases; junction bases outside the gene matches: 8. The CDR3 coding sequence is TGTGCCAGCAGCTCAGAAGCGGGATGGGCCTACAATGAGCAGTTCTTC. Translation gives CASSSEAGWAYNEQFF.

The chain links TRBV5-4 to TRBJ1-2; D possibly corresponds to TRBD1 (6 bases). CDR1 and CDR2 from the germline V gene are SGHNT and YYREEE (reference sequence). The CDR3 is 13 amino acids. V dropped 3 bases and J dropped 4 bases, with 10 bases sitting between them. CDR3 bases: TGTGCCAGCAGCTCGGACAGCTTCTATGGCTACACCTTC. Protein sequence: CASSSDSFYGYTF.

This clone was seen only once. The chain has TRBV7-2 and TRBJ2-1; no reliable D call. Germline lookup yields CDR1 SGHTA and CDR2 FQGNSA. Trimming took 5 bases from V and 6 from J, leaving 20 bases between them. The CDR3 is made up of 16 amino acids. CDR3 residues: CASSPLFKRESNEQFF. CDR3 DNA sequence: TGTGCCAGCAGCCCCCTATTCAAGCGAGAGAGCAATGAGCAGTTCTTC. Drawing the rest from reference TRBV7-2 and TRBJ2-1, the complete variable domain is GAGVSQSPSNKVTEKGKDVELRCDPISGHTALYWYRQSLGQGLEFLIYFQGNSAPDKSGLPSDRFSAERTGGSVSTLTIQRTQQEDSAVYLCASSPLFKRESNEQFFGPGTRLTVL.

The CDR3, as DNA: TGTGCTAGTGGCTACAGGGAGGGGACTGAAGCTTTCTTT. Translation: CASGYREGTEAFF. V usage is TRBV12-5 and J usage is TRBJ1-1, with D tentatively TRBD1 (6 bases). The V end was cut by 6 bases, the J end by 5 bases, with 13 bases between. The CDR3 runs to 13 residues. From germline, CDR1 is LGHNT and CDR2 FRNRAP. The full variable domain, in which reference TRBV12-5 and TRBJ1-1 provide the parts outside the CDR3, is DARVTQTPRHKVTEMGQEVTMRCQPILGHNTVFWYRQTMMQGLELLAYFRNRAPLDDSGMPKDRFSAEMPDATLATLKIQPSEPRDSAVYFCASGYREGTEAFFGQGTRLTVV.

The J gene is TRBJ2-3, the V gene TRBV6-1; D might be TRBD1 (7 bases). Looked up from germline, CDR1 is MNHNS and CDR2 is SASEGT. V was shortened by 1 base and J by 0 bases, with 11 bases between the two germline ends. The CDR3 runs to 16 residues. CDR3 amino acids: CASSEGRGRSTDTQYF. The DNA for the CDR3 is TGTGCCAGCAGTGAAGGGAGGGGGCGAAGCACAGATACGCAGTATTTT.

The rearrangement uses TRBV7-3 and TRBJ2-7; 8 positions agree with TRBD2. The germline CDR1 and CDR2 sequences are SGHTA and FQGTGA. The CDR3 loop spans 15 amino acids. Trimming at V came to 0 bases and at J to 6 bases, leaving 7 bases not matched to a gene. CDR3 DNA sequence: TGTGCCAGCAGCTTAACGCGGGGGGCGCCGGGCGAGCAGTACTTC. Its protein product is CASSLTRGAPGEQYF.

This chain links TRBV7-9 with TRBJ1-2; 10 nucleotides match TRBD1. Unmatched junction bases numbered 10, after V lost 2 bases and J lost 7 bases. Germline V gene lookup returns CDR1 SEHNR and CDR2 FQNEAQ (reference sequence). The CDR3 extends over 16 amino acids. DNA for the CDR3: TGTGCCAGCAGCTTACCGTACCCGACAGGGGGCGGTGGCTACACCTTC. Translating it yields CASSLPYPTGGGGYTF. The full variable domain, completed using reference TRBV7-9 and TRBJ1-2, is DTGVSQNPRHKITKRGQNVTFRCDPISEHNRLYWYRQTLGQGPEFLTYFQNEAQLEKSRLLSDRFSAERPKGSFSTLEIQRTEQGDSAMYLCASSLPYPTGGGGYTFGSGTRLTVV.

The rearrangement joins TRBV19 to TRBJ1-2; tentatively, D is TRBD1 (5 bases). Germline assignment: CDR1 LNHDA and CDR2 SQIVND (reference sequence). This CDR3 is built from 18 residues. V gave up 6 bases and J gave up 7 bases, with 30 bases separating them. CDR3 region: CASRPQGNPDYQGAGYTF. CDR3 coding DNA: TGTGCCAGTAGACCCCAAGGGAACCCGGATTACCAGGGTGCTGGCTACACCTTC.

The V call is TRBV4-3, the J call TRBJ1-3, with TRBD1 matching 7 bases. The CDR3 length is 15 residues. Trimming cost V 1 base and J 8 bases; bases outside gene matches: 8. Germline V CDR1 and CDR2: LGHNA, YSLEER. CDR3 region: CASSQVGTGADTIYF. CDR3 sequence (DNA): TGCGCCAGCAGCCAAGTTGGAACAGGGGCCGACACCATATATTTT.

This clone has a single count. DNA for the CDR3: TGTGCCAGCAGCTCGCGGACTAGCGGGAGGAATTTCCGGACAGATACGCAGTATTTT. This gives the protein CASSSRTSGRNFRTDTQYF. The chain combines TRBV13 with TRBJ2-3, with 14 positions matching TRBD2. Germline values: CDR1 PRHDT, CDR2 FYEKMQ (reference sequence). V lost 4 bases to trimming and J lost 3 bases; unmatched junction nucleotides: 12. The CDR3 runs to 19 residues.

The CDR3 DNA sequence: TGTGCCAGCAGCCCTTCGGGGACAGGGATAGACGTCCTGACTTTC. Amino acids: CASSPSGTGIDVLTF. V is TRBV7-3 and J is TRBJ2-6; the match to TRBD1 covers 9 bases. This CDR3 has 15 residues. V was clipped by 5 bases and J by 11 bases; unmatched bases: 10. CDR1 and CDR2 (germline): SGHTA, FQGTGA.

The V gene is TRBV28, the J gene TRBJ2-7, with D possibly TRBD2 on 6 matching bases. Germline V gives CDR1 MDHEN, CDR2 SYDVKM. V was shortened by 7 bases and J by 4 bases, with 29 bases between the two germline ends. CDR3 length equals 18 residues. The CDR3 coding sequence is TGTGCCAGCACTGGGGACTGGAAAGTCGTAGCGGCAAAGTACGAGCAGTACTTC. Residues: CASTGDWKVVAAKYEQYF.

The CDR3 nucleotides read TGCGCCAGCAGTGAGTCAGGACTAGCGGGAGTAAGCGAGCAGTTCTTC. It encodes CASSESGLAGVSEQFF. The chain joins TRBV10-1 to TRBJ2-1; 13 bases agree with TRBD2. The V gene end was trimmed by 0 bases and the J gene end by 10 bases; junction bases not matched to a gene: 6. The CDR3 totals 16 residues. In germline, CDR1 is WNHNN, CDR2 SYGVQD (reference sequence).

V gene TRBV28 combines with J gene TRBJ1-3; no reliable D call. CDR3 length: 15 residues. Germline V gives CDR1 MDHEN, CDR2 SYDVKM. V was clipped by 1 base and J by 14 bases, with 21 bases between them. The CDR3 DNA sequence: TGTGCCAGCAGTTTATATGTCGAGAGCCTATACCCCTTATATTTT. Translating gives CASSLYVESLYPLYF.

This chain joins TRBV28 and TRBJ1-2; 7 bases are a match to TRBD1. The CDR3 runs 16 residues. J was trimmed by 0 bases and V by 7 bases; bases with no gene match: 11. Germline lookup yields CDR1 MDHEN and CDR2 SYDVKM. In nucleotides, the CDR3 is TGTGCCAGCACCTCAGACTCCCAGGGGGCTAACTATGGCTACACCTTC. Translating it yields CASTSDSQGANYGYTF.